This T cell receptor (beta chain) was obtained from a study of Graves' ophthalmopathy and Graves' hyperthyroidism. General study results and limits: Most expanded clonotypes in thyroid above 0.001 frequency also showed up in blood. A classifier, a 13-signature model, separated ophthalmopathy from stable hyperthyroidism with 87.88% sensitivity and 75% to 82% specificity.

Pregnancy or lactation, uncontrolled infections and other autoimmune diseases were grounds for excluding patients. The diagnosis combined clinical symptoms, thyroxine, TRAb, thyroid ultrasound and orbital computed tomography scans. Comments on this clonotype: The antigen remains undetermined.

Investigators amplified TCR beta CDR3 regions from RNA transcripts. Amplification began with first-round RT-PCR using HTBI primers, then second-round multiplex PCR was performed. In TCRdb, the multiplex PCR reads were re-called with MiXCR into one record per CDR3 protein. The top ten hold about 4% of the sample, which has roughly 600,000 distinct CDR3 sequences, approximately 35% seen once. After removal of 3 bases from V and 8 bases from J, the junction contained 8 bases not matched to a gene. Germline CDR1 reads MNHNS; CDR2 reads SASEGT. This CDR3 has 14 amino acids. This clonotype originated in an adult man with Graves' hyperthyroidism. Material: peripheral blood or thyroid tissue (not recorded which). The rearrangement joins TRBV6-1 to TRBJ1-1; 8 nucleotides agree with TRBD1. The chain's CDR3 is CASSDLIRDREAFF. The DNA of the CDR3 is TGTGCCAGCAGTGACTTAATTCGGGACAGGGAAGCTTTCTTT.